This TCR beta chain was found in a study of T-cell reconstitution after alpha-beta-depleted transplantation in children. Study-wide results and limits: Several hundred expanded graft clones reportedly gave rise to the alpha-beta T cells present about two months after transplant. Where some patients showed high TCRbeta diversity at day 60, it came from recipient T cells and thymic progenitors that had survived.

V was shortened by 5 bases and J by 0 bases, with 11 bases between the two germline ends. The CDR3 consists of 15 residues. Germline-derived CDR1 and CDR2 are MDHEN and SYDVKM. Preparation of the TCRbeta library used unique molecular identifiers. Each CDR3 protein gets one entry after TCRdb re-called the PCR reads with MiXCR. The sample consists of some 300,000 distinct CDR3 sequences, roughly a tenth of them appearing once. A remark on this clonotype: Its antigen is undetermined.

The source material was PBMCs, sampled before TCRalphabeta/CD19-depleted stem cell transplant. This receptor was obtained from a boy younger than two with acute myeloid leukemia, due to receive a stem cell transplant. The J gene is TRBJ1-5, the V gene TRBV28; D may be TRBD1 (6 bases). CDR3 nucleotides: TGTGCCAGCAGTCCTCAGGGGAATAGCAATCAGCCCCAGCATTTT. Protein sequence: CASSPQGNSNQPQHF.